One sample yielded the 25 T cell receptor beta chains listed below, sequenced in a study of blood T cell repertoires in COVID-19. Clones were sequenced by immunoSEQ multiplex PCR, and TCRdb holds only the in-frame ones, with some missing. The sample records over 100,000 clones, 86% being singletons. The specimen was peripheral blood. The receptors shown here come from a man aged 40-49 years with acute or convalescent COVID-19.

This clone was detected a few times. The rearrangement links TRBV10-2 to TRBJ2-7; D not resolved. This CDR3 region has 12 residues. V lost 8 bases and J lost 0, with 8 bases in between. Per the germline V gene, CDR1 is WSHSY and CDR2 is SAAADI. CDR3 DNA sequence: TGCGCCAGCTCCCACAGCTCCTACGAGCAGTACTTC. It specifies CASSHSSYEQYF.

J is TRBJ2-2 and V is TRBV23-1; perhaps TRBD2 as D (7 bases). TRBV23-1 is placed among ORFs of uncertain function. V lost 3 bases and J 3 bases, leaving 11 bases between the germline ends. The length of the CDR3 is 15 residues. In DNA, the CDR3 is TGCGCCAGCAGTCAGCGGGGGCGCGACACCGGGGAGCTGTTTTTT. Residues: CASSQRGRDTGELFF.

V is TRBV19 and J is TRBJ1-5; 7 bases match TRBD1. The CDR3 covers 14 residues. Trimming removed 3 bases from V and 2 bases from J; junction bases left unmatched: 1. Germline V gene data show CDR1 as LNHDA and CDR2 as SQIVND (reference sequence). This CDR3 reads CASSMGTGNQPQHF. The DNA of the CDR3 is TGTGCCAGTAGTATGGGGACAGGCAATCAGCCCCAGCATTTT.

The chain couples TRBV7-9 to TRBJ1-6, with a tentative D call TRBD1 (5 bases). V lost 5 bases, J lost 6 bases, and 14 bases lay in between. Germline V lookup: CDR1 SEHNR, CDR2 FQNEAQ (reference sequence). CDR3 length: 15 residues. In nucleotides, the CDR3 is TGTGCCAGCAGCCCCCGGGACTCTCCTAATTCACCCCTCCACTTT. Translation gives CASSPRDSPNSPLHF.

The chain is built from TRBV5-6 and TRBJ2-7; 7 bases align to TRBD1. With V trimmed by 7 bases and J by 3 bases, 10 bases remained unmatched. Germline values: CDR1 SGHDT, CDR2 YYEEEE. This CDR3 has 14 amino acids. The CDR3 DNA reads TGTGCCAGCGGGTTGACAGGGCCCTACTACGAGCAGTACTTC. Protein: CASGLTGPYYEQYF.

This rearrangement joins TRBV5-4 to TRBJ2-7; 7 positions agree with TRBD2. The germline gives CDR1 SGHNT, CDR2 YYREEE (reference sequence). CDR3 length equals 15 residues. V dropped 0 bases and J dropped 2; count of bases not matched to a gene: 5. The CDR3 sequence: CASSLGSGRAYEQYF. For the CDR3, the DNA is TGTGCCAGCAGCTTGGGGAGTGGGAGGGCCTACGAGCAGTACTTC. The entire variable domain, with the rest obtained from reference TRBV5-4 and TRBJ2-7, is as follows: ETGVTQSPTHLIKTRGQQVTLRCSSQSGHNTVSWYQQALGQGPQFIFQYYREEENGRGNFPPRFSGLQFPNYSSELNVNALELDDSALYLCASSLGSGRAYEQYFGPGTRLTVT.

The chain joins TRBV5-4 to TRBJ1-3; TRBD1 is a possible D gene (6 bases). Germline values: CDR1 SGHNT, CDR2 YYREEE (reference sequence). The V and J ends lost 9 bases and 0 bases respectively, with 25 bases between them. There are 18 residues in the CDR3. The CDR3 loop is CATNNGGPDLSSGNTIYF. In nucleotides, the CDR3 is TGTGCCACCAACAACGGGGGGCCGGACCTCAGCTCTGGAAACACCATATATTTT.

V is TRBV10-2 and J is TRBJ2-1; TRBD2 matches at 10 bases. CDR3 length equals 15 residues. Germline-derived CDR1 and CDR2 are WSHSY and SAAADI. V lost 8 bases, J lost 7 bases, and 11 bases stayed unmatched. The DNA of the CDR3 is TGCGCCAGCGGGGAAGCGGGAGGGTTGAATAATGAGCAGTTCTTC. This gives the protein CASGEAGGLNNEQFF.

The chain is built from TRBV3-1 (or the pseudogene TRBV3-2) and TRBJ2-1; 10 positions agree with TRBD1. Looked up from germline, CDR1 is LGHDT and CDR2 is YNNKEL (reference sequence). Trimming took 1 base from V and 8 from J; bases not matched to a gene: 11. The CDR3 is 17 amino acids. The CDR3, as DNA: TGTGCCAGCAGCCAAGCCTCACCGGGACAGGGGATCGATGAGCAGTTCTTC. Translated: CASSQASPGQGIDEQFF.

This clone was recorded once. The chain couples TRBV7-9 to TRBJ1-6; D remains ambiguous. The CDR3 extends over 14 amino acids. From germline, CDR1 is SEHNR and CDR2 FQNEAQ (reference sequence). Trimming pared 6 bases from V and 5 bases from J, leaving 11 bases between. For the CDR3, the DNA is TGTGCCAGCAGTTCGGGGTCCCATAATTCACCCCTCCACTTT. Encoded protein: CASSSGSHNSPLHF.

The V gene is TRBV20-1, the J gene TRBJ2-7, with D perhaps matching TRBD2 (5 bases). Germline V gene data show CDR1 as DFQATT and CDR2 as SNEGSKA (reference sequence). Trimming pared 6 bases from V and 7 bases from J, leaving 13 bases between. The CDR3 is 11 amino acids. DNA of the CDR3: TGCAGTGCCCAACTAGTAGGGGAGCAGTACTTC. Translation gives CSAQLVGEQYF.

The chain has TRBV20-1 and TRBJ1-6; TRBD1 matches at 10 bases. Germline V gene data show CDR1 as DFQATT and CDR2 as SNEGSKA (reference sequence). The CDR3 runs 14 residues. V was pared by 3 bases and J by 8 bases, with 4 bases of the junction left unmatched. This CDR3 reads CSASAGTGDSPLHF. CDR3 in DNA: TGCAGTGCTAGTGCTGGGACAGGGGATTCACCCCTCCACTTT.

The J gene is TRBJ1-6, the V gene TRBV9, with TRBD1 identical over 9 bases. The V gene's germline CDR1 is SGDLS and CDR2 YYNGEE. The CDR3 sequence is 15 residues long. Trimming removed 4 bases from V and 5 bases from J; junction bases left unmatched: 4. In DNA form, the CDR3 reads TGTGCCAGCAGCACACGGACAGGGGATAATTCACCCCTCCACTTT. This gives the protein CASSTRTGDNSPLHF.

V gene TRBV12-3 or TRBV12-4 combines with J gene TRBJ1-1; a weak D match, TRBD1 (6 bases). V lost 7 bases, J lost 8 bases, and 17 bases lay in between. There are 13 residues in the CDR3. The CDR3 spells CASTPPGVGEAFF. CDR3 DNA sequence: TGTGCCAGCACCCCCCCAGGGGTGGGGGAAGCTTTCTTT.

The chain couples TRBV9 to TRBJ2-7; 12 nucleotides line up with TRBD1. Germline trimming cut 2 bases from V and 5 bases from J; bases unmatched to any gene: 8. The germline gives CDR1 SGDLS, CDR2 YYNGEE. This CDR3 comprises 16 residues. DNA of the CDR3: TGTGCCAGCAGCGTCTCCGGGACAGGGGGCATCAACGAGCAGTACTTC. Translated: CASSVSGTGGINEQYF.

V usage is TRBV5-1 and J usage is TRBJ1-1; 10 bases map to TRBD1. The CDR3 length is 16 residues. With 0 bases clipped from V and 3 bases from J, the junction kept 5 bases outside the gene matches. From germline, CDR1 is SGHRS and CDR2 YFSETQ. CDR3 nucleotides: TGCGCCAGCAGCTTGGATCCGGGACAGGGGTACACTGAAGCTTTCTTT. This codes for CASSLDPGQGYTEAFF.

This clone was recorded a few times. This chain uses TRBV11-3 with TRBJ2-3; possible D gene TRBD2, 5 bases. The CDR3 spans 16 residues. Trimming took 5 bases from V and 4 from J, leaving 19 bases between them. Germline CDR1 reads SGHNT; CDR2 reads YENEEA. The CDR3 sequence is CASSPGGGGGSDTQYF. In DNA, the CDR3 is TGTGCCAGCAGCCCGGGCGGTGGAGGAGGCTCAGATACGCAGTATTTT.

The chain carries TRBV19 and TRBJ2-6; 9 bases map to TRBD1. CDR1 is LNHDA, CDR2 SQIVND, per germline (reference sequence). The CDR3 consists of 19 residues. Germline trimming cut 4 bases from V and 4 bases from J; bases unmatched to any gene: 14. This chain's CDR3 is CASSSLGTGSRGGANVLTF. The CDR3 region has the DNA TGTGCCAGTAGTAGTCTAGGGACAGGGTCTCGAGGGGGGGCCAACGTCCTGACTTTC.

The table lists this clone with a few counts. This sequence joins TRBV15 and TRBJ2-1; 9 bases are shared with TRBD2. Germline CDR1 reads LNHNV; CDR2 reads YYDKDF (reference sequence). With 8 bases clipped from V and 8 bases from J, the junction kept 13 bases outside the gene matches. The CDR3 sequence is 15 residues long. This CDR3 reads CATSMELAGLDEQFF. For the CDR3, the DNA is TGTGCCACCTCCATGGAACTAGCGGGTTTGGATGAGCAGTTCTTC.

The chain couples TRBV7-8 to TRBJ1-5; possible D gene TRBD1, 6 bases. This CDR3 is 17 amino acids long. Trimming stripped 7 bases from V and 2 bases from J, with 21 bases between. Germline CDR1 is SGHVS and CDR2 is FQNEAQ. The CDR3 sequence: CASTVNVGGGGNQPQHF. The CDR3 DNA is TGTGCCAGCACTGTCAACGTGGGGGGGGGCGGCAATCAGCCCCAGCATTTT.

Remarks on this clone: The same CDR3 is also encoded by other DNA sequences in this sample. This chain uses TRBV19 with TRBJ1-3, with unresolved D. CDR1 is LNHDA and CDR2 is SQIVND in the germline V gene (reference sequence). V was clipped by 8 bases and J by 4 bases, with 6 bases between them. The CDR3 is made up of 11 amino acids. The CDR3, as DNA: TGTGCCAGTCTGTCCGGAAACACCATATATTTT. Amino acid sequence: CASLSGNTIYF.

The gene calls are TRBV9 and TRBJ1-1; the D gene is possibly TRBD1 (5 bases). The V gene's germline CDR1 is SGDLS and CDR2 YYNGEE. The CDR3 is 13 amino acids. V lost 4 bases and J lost 0, with 7 bases in between. In nucleotides, the CDR3 is TGTGCCAGCAGCAGACAGCTGAACACTGAAGCTTTCTTT. It yields the protein CASSRQLNTEAFF.

The chain carries TRBV2 and TRBJ1-1; the match to TRBD1 covers 7 bases. The CDR3 is 16 amino acids. Trimming took 8 bases from V and 1 from J; bases not matched to a gene: 13. Germline CDR1 SNHLY, CDR2 FYNNEI. In DNA, the CDR3 is TGTGCCAGCCTGACACTAGGAGGGGGCCGGAACACTGAAGCTTTCTTT. Amino acids: CASLTLGGGRNTEAFF.

The chain joins TRBV19 to TRBJ1-2; D is possibly TRBD1 (5 bases). Germline CDR1 reads LNHDA; CDR2 reads SQIVND (reference sequence). CDR3 length: 13 amino acids. V dropped 10 bases and J dropped 3 bases, with 15 bases sitting between them. In DNA form, the CDR3 reads TGTGCCATCTCACGGGGAGGGGACTATGGCTACACCTTC. It yields the protein CAISRGGDYGYTF. The full variable domain, rest sourced from reference TRBV19 and TRBJ1-2, is DGGITQSPKYLFRKEGQNVTLSCEQNLNHDAMYWYRQDPGQGLRLIYYSQIVNDFQKGDIAEGYSVSREKKESFPLTVTSAQKNPTAFYLCAISRGGDYGYTFGSGTRLTVV.

The chain joins TRBV18 to TRBJ2-2, with 9 bases lining up with TRBD1. Per the germline V gene, CDR1 is KGHSH and CDR2 is LQKENI. The V and J ends lost 3 bases and 5 bases, in that order; junction bases with no gene match: 7. This CDR3 has 16 residues. CDR3 sequence: CASSPWGQGKTGELFF. The CDR3 nucleotides are TGTGCCAGCTCACCTTGGGGACAGGGAAAAACCGGGGAGCTGTTTTTT.